The clone carrying this T cell receptor beta chain came up a few times. The sample originates from a study of blood T cell repertoires in COVID-19. About the study: Acute and convalescent COVID-19 samples came from the United States, Italy and Spain.

This CDR3 comprises 13 residues. CDR1 GTSNPN and CDR2 SVGIG come from the germline V gene (reference sequence). V lost 3 bases to trimming and J lost 6 bases; unmatched junction nucleotides: 3. Under the authors' procedure: Amplification with reference gene primers provided the estimates of nucleated cell counts. TCRdb keeps only in-frame clones here, not all; method: immunoSEQ multiplex PCR. The DNA gave D and trimming, while V, J and clone size come from that table. The profile shows 65,000 to 70,000 clones, roughly three quarters of them singletons. The chain carries TRBV30 and TRBJ1-2; 11 bases map to TRBD1. The specimen was peripheral blood. The TCR was taken from a human donor in a cohort sampled during active COVID-19. CDR3 protein: CAWRRGQGDGYTF. In DNA, the CDR3 is TGTGCCTGGAGGAGGGGACAGGGGGATGGCTACACCTTC.